One and the same sample provided the 22 T cell receptor beta chains below, sequenced in a study of a mutant IDH1 vaccine in newly diagnosed glioma. As for time point: baseline, week 1 (first vaccination visit). Treatment in this sample: pre-vaccination baseline after standard-of-care therapy. Repertoires were generated with immunoSEQ multiplex PCR, while TCRdb's copy carries only in-frame clones and drops some. Among about 88,000 clones, around 79% were seen once, and the ten largest hold roughly 5%. The sample was PBMCs, taken from a glioma patient treated with radiotherapy, temozolomide or both. All receptors come from a man in his forties with glioma. Some clones in this sample may be carry-over from other donors' samples.

The chain combines TRBV2 with TRBJ2-7; 9 nucleotides agree with TRBD2. This CDR3 contains 16 residues. CDR1 is SNHLY, CDR2 FYNNEI, per germline. V was pared by 6 bases and J by 4 bases, with 13 bases of the junction left unmatched. Here the CDR3 reads CASSRPLAGGKYEQYF. CDR3 nucleotides: TGTGCCAGCAGCCGCCCTCTTGCGGGGGGGAAATACGAGCAGTACTTC.

This clone was seen more than once but under ten times. The CDR3 DNA reads TGTGCCAGCAGCCTGTCGACAGGGCACGAGCAGTACTTC. Residues: CASSLSTGHEQYF. The chain recombines TRBV5-4 with TRBJ2-7, with TRBD1 identical over 7 bases. There are 13 residues in the CDR3. Germline values: CDR1 SGHNT, CDR2 YYREEE (reference sequence). V gave up 4 bases and J gave up 5 bases; unmatched junction bases: 6.

The gene calls are TRBV7-2 and TRBJ2-6; the D is unclear. The V gene lost 5 bases and the J gene lost 1 base, with 9 bases spanning the gap. CDR1 and CDR2 from the germline V gene are SGHTA and FQGNSA. The CDR3 has 15 amino acids. The CDR3 is CASSPKVSGANVLTF. CDR3 bases: TGTGCCAGCAGCCCCAAGGTATCTGGGGCCAACGTCCTGACTTTC. Complete variable domain (other parts from reference TRBV7-2 and TRBJ2-6): GAGVSQSPSNKVTEKGKDVELRCDPISGHTALYWYRQSLGQGLEFLIYFQGNSAPDKSGLPSDRFSAERTGGSVSTLTIQRTQQEDSAVYLCASSPKVSGANVLTFGAGSRLTVL.

The chain employs TRBV4-1 and TRBJ1-1; 9 bases line up with TRBD1. The CDR3 has 16 amino acids. CDR1 and CDR2 (germline): MGHRA, YSYEKL. Trimming cost V 1 base and J 2 bases; bases outside gene matches: 5. The CDR3 nucleotides are TGCGCCAGCAGCCAAGTAAGACAGGGGGTAAACACTGAAGCTTTCTTT. As protein: CASSQVRQGVNTEAFF.

The chain employs TRBV2 and TRBJ2-5; no clear D gene. CDR1 and CDR2 from the germline V gene are SNHLY and FYNNEI. V was clipped by 6 bases and J by 2 bases, with 13 bases between them. This CDR3 has 14 amino acids. The CDR3 DNA reads as TGTGCCAGCAGCTGGATGGCAGTACAAGAGACCCAGTACTTC. It codes for CASSWMAVQETQYF.

The gene calls are TRBV6-5 and TRBJ2-3; D tentatively fits TRBD1 or TRBD2 (5 bases each). CDR3 length equals 15 residues. CDR1 is MNHEY and CDR2 is SVGAGI in the germline V gene. Trimming took 6 bases from V and 0 from J, leaving 13 bases between them. CDR3 amino acids: CASSLGTPSTDTQYF. The DNA for the CDR3 is TGTGCCAGCAGCCTCGGGACCCCGAGCACAGATACGCAGTATTTT.

J is TRBJ1-6 and V is TRBV29-1; 7 nucleotides align to TRBD1. The CDR3 runs 13 residues. Germline assignment: CDR1 SQVTM and CDR2 ANQGSEA. V trimming: 5 bases; J trimming: 7 bases; junction bases outside the gene matches: 5. The CDR3 here is CSVQQGSNSPLHF. CDR3 sequence (DNA): TGCAGCGTTCAACAGGGGTCGAATTCACCCCTCCACTTT.

The CDR3 loop reads CASSFLAGGEQYF. For the CDR3, the DNA is TGCGCCAGCAGCTTCCTAGCGGGGGGAGAGCAGTACTTC. The chain employs TRBV5-1 and TRBJ2-7; 11 positions match TRBD2. The V gene end was trimmed by 2 bases and the J gene end by 7 bases; junction bases not matched to a gene: 2. The CDR3 is 13 amino acids. The germline V gene has CDR1 SGHRS and CDR2 YFSETQ.

The chain recombines TRBV6-4 with TRBJ1-1; D unresolved. V was cut by 2 bases and J by 1 base, with 8 bases left in between. The CDR3 contains 14 residues. The germline CDR1 and CDR2 sequences are MRHNA and SNTAGT. CDR3 bases: TGTGCCAGCAGTGACCACAGCAAGAACACTGAAGCTTTCTTT. This encodes CASSDHSKNTEAFF.

J is TRBJ1-1 and V is TRBV5-1; maybe TRBD1 (5 bases). CDR1 is SGHRS, CDR2 YFSETQ, per germline. V lost 0 bases, J lost 3 bases, and 15 bases lay in between. The CDR3 sequence is 16 residues long. CDR3 DNA: TGCGCCAGCAGCTTGGATGGGGCCCCTGGGGACACTGAAGCTTTCTTT. As protein: CASSLDGAPGDTEAFF.

The chain combines TRBV7-8 with TRBJ2-5; possibly TRBD1 for D (5 bases). Trimming removed 8 bases from V and 2 bases from J, with 15 bases in between. CDR1 and CDR2 (germline): SGHVS, FQNEAQ. The CDR3 spans 14 residues. Written as DNA, the CDR3 is TGTGCCAGCGGCGGTAGGACAAGGCAAGAGACCCAGTACTTC. Protein: CASGGRTRQETQYF.

The V and J genes are TRBV7-9 and TRBJ1-1; no clear D. V gave up 5 bases and J gave up 3 bases, with 28 bases separating them. CDR3 length equals 19 residues. CDR1 and CDR2 from the germline V gene are SEHNR and FQNEAQ (reference sequence). The CDR3: CASSPGYRRIDGTYTEAFF. DNA for the CDR3: TGTGCCAGCAGCCCCGGCTACCGGAGGATTGACGGTACGTACACTGAAGCTTTCTTT.

The CDR3 protein is CASSEVDTQYF. In nucleotides, the CDR3 is TGCGCCAGCAGTGAGGTAGATACGCAGTATTTT. The rearrangement joins TRBV10-2 to TRBJ2-3; D is ambiguous. The germline gives CDR1 WSHSY, CDR2 SAAADI. Trimming took off 2 bases at V and 5 bases at J, with 2 bases between the two ends. The CDR3 has 11 residues.

This clone has a count of ten or more. The chain employs TRBV5-6 and TRBJ1-2, with 12 nucleotides matching TRBD1. CDR1 and CDR2 from the germline V gene are SGHDT and YYEEEE. CDR3 length: 16 amino acids. The trim removed 4 bases at V and 5 bases at J, leaving 9 bases unmatched. The CDR3 nucleotides are TGTGCCAGCAGCAACCGGGACAGGGGGCTTGGTTATGGCTACACCTTC. It specifies CASSNRDRGLGYGYTF. The complete variable domain, with remaining parts taken from reference TRBV5-6 and TRBJ1-2, reads DAGVTQSPTHLIKTRGQQVTLRCSPKSGHDTVSWYQQALGQGPQFIFQYYEEEERQRGNFPDRFSGHQFPNYSSELNVNALLLGDSALYLCASSNRDRGLGYGYTFGSGTRLTVV.

The chain has TRBV19 and TRBJ2-7; 10 bases agree with TRBD1. The germline V gene has CDR1 LNHDA and CDR2 SQIVND (reference sequence). The junction had 6 bases not matched to a gene; V was cut back by 7 bases and J by 6 bases. The CDR3 totals 13 residues. This CDR3 is CASNPGTGAEQYF. The CDR3 DNA follows: TGTGCCAGTAACCCCGGGACAGGGGCCGAGCAGTACTTC. The variable domain in full, with the rest retrieved from reference TRBV19 and TRBJ2-7, is DGGITQSPKYLFRKEGQNVTLSCEQNLNHDAMYWYRQDPGQGLRLIYYSQIVNDFQKGDIAEGYSVSREKKESFPLTVTSAQKNPTAFYLCASNPGTGAEQYFGPGTRLTVT.

V is TRBV5-1 and J is TRBJ1-6, with a possible D match to TRBD1 (6 bases). In germline, CDR1 is SGHRS, CDR2 YFSETQ. Trimming left V 4 bases short and J 0 bases short, with 14 bases between. CDR3 length: 17 amino acids. CDR3 amino acids: CASSRQPGASYNSPLHF. The DNA for the CDR3 is TGCGCCAGCAGCCGCCAGCCGGGGGCCTCCTATAATTCACCCCTCCACTTT.

The chain recombines TRBV5-6 with TRBJ2-7; D gene uncertain. The CDR3 totals 12 residues. The germline CDR1 and CDR2 sequences are SGHDT and YYEEEE. V dropped 2 bases and J dropped 3 bases, with 6 bases sitting between them. CDR3 protein: CASSFGDYEQYF. The CDR3 DNA follows: TGTGCCAGCAGCTTCGGAGACTACGAGCAGTACTTC.

V usage is TRBV4-2 and J usage is TRBJ2-7; 10 positions match TRBD2. Losses at the gene ends were 0 bases for V and 3 bases for J; bases not matched to a gene: 8. The CDR3 spans 17 residues. CDR1 and CDR2 (germline): LGHNA, YNFKEQ. The CDR3 DNA follows: TGTGCCAGCAGCCAAGAGGCCCCTAGCGGGGGAGTCTACGAGCAGTACTTC. This translates into CASSQEAPSGGVYEQYF.

This clone has a single count. The gene calls are TRBV10-3 and TRBJ1-5; D perhaps matches TRBD1 (5 bases). Germline CDR1 and CDR2: ENHRY and SYGVKD. V lost 4 bases and J 6 bases, leaving 13 bases between the germline ends. The CDR3 consists of 14 residues. Here the CDR3 reads CAISGRGAGQPQHF. The CDR3 coding sequence is TGTGCCATCAGTGGTCGAGGGGCAGGTCAGCCCCAGCATTTT.

The chain uses TRBV5-1 and TRBJ1-1; tentatively, D is TRBD1 (5 bases). The length of the CDR3 is 14 residues. Germline V gives CDR1 SGHRS, CDR2 YFSETQ. The V and J ends lost 0 bases and 7 bases respectively, with 13 bases between them. The CDR3 region is CASSLGVQGGEAFF. The CDR3 DNA is TGCGCCAGCAGCTTGGGCGTCCAGGGTGGTGAAGCTTTCTTT.

The chain recombines TRBV13 with TRBJ2-1; D may be TRBD1 or TRBD2 (5 bases each). There are 17 residues in the CDR3. Trimming left V 1 base short and J 7 bases short, with 20 bases between. CDR1 is PRHDT and CDR2 is FYEKMQ in the germline V gene (reference sequence). The CDR3 loop is CASSLVSGTPGMNEQFF. CDR3 DNA sequence: TGTGCCAGCAGCTTAGTTTCCGGGACCCCGGGCATGAATGAGCAGTTCTTC.

This chain links TRBV5-4 with TRBJ2-2; weak D call: TRBD1 (5 bases). Trimming pared 4 bases from V and 4 bases from J, leaving 14 bases between. The CDR3 has 15 amino acids. Germline V lookup: CDR1 SGHNT, CDR2 YYREEE (reference sequence). The CDR3, as DNA: TGTGCCAGCAGCAGATCAGGGATAATCACCGGGGAGCTGTTTTTT. Amino acids: CASSRSGIITGELFF.